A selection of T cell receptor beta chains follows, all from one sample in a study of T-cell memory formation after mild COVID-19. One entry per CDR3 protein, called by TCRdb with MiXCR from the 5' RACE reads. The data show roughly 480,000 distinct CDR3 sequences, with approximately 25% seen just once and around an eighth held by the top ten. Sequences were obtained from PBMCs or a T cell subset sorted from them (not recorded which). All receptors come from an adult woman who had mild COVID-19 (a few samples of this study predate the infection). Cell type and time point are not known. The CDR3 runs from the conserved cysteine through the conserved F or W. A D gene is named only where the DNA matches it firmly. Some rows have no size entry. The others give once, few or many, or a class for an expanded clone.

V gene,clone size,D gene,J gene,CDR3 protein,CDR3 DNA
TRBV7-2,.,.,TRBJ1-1,CASSPPGTRGEAFF,TGTGCCAGCAGCCCTCCGGGAACGCGCGGTGAAGCTTTCTTT
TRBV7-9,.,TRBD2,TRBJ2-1,CASSFSGTDYNEQFF,TGTGCCAGCAGCTTTAGCGGGACCGACTACAATGAGCAGTTCTTC
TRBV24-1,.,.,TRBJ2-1,CATSEPPDDEQFF,TGTGCCACCAGTGAACCTCCCGACGATGAGCAGTTCTTC
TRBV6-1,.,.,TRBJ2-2,CASSGTRVGTGELFF,TGTGCCAGCAGCGGGACAAGGGTAGGGACCGGGGAGCTGTTTTTT
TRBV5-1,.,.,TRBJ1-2,CASSLGSTDGYTF,TGCGCCAGCAGCTTAGGGTCTACGGATGGCTACACCTTC
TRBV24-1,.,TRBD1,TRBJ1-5,CATIGCNRGKRNQPQHF,TGTGCCACCATCGGGTGCAACAGGGGGAAGAGAAATCAGCCCCAGCATTTT
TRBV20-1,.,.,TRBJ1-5,CSARSGELAQPQHF,TGCAGTGCTAGATCGGGGGAGCTGGCTCAGCCCCAGCATTTT
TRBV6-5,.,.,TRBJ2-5,CASGAFGETQYF,TGTGCCAGCGGCGCGTTCGGGGAGACCCAGTACTTC
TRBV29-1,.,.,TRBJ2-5,CSVGLLSRGQETQYF,TGCAGCGTTGGTCTTCTTTCCAGGGGCCAAGAGACCCAGTACTTC
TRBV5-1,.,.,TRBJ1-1,CASSKGRLGLNTEAFF,TGCGCCAGCAGCAAGGGACGCTTAGGATTGAACACTGAAGCTTTCTTT
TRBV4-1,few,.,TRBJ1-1,CASSQDEGVNSEAFF,TGCGCCAGCAGCCAAGACGAAGGAGTGAACTCTGAAGCTTTCTTT
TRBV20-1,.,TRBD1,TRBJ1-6,CSAEPGQYGSPLHF,TGCAGTGCTGAGCCGGGACAGTATGGGTCACCCCTCCACTTT
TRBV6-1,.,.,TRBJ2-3,CASTEGGFDTQYF,TGTGCCAGCACCGAGGGGGGCTTTGATACGCAGTATTTT
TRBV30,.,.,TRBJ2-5,CAWSRSIQETQYF,TGTGCCTGGAGTAGATCCATACAAGAGACCCAGTACTTC
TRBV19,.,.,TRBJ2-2,CATSWVGTNTGELFF,TGTGCCACCTCTTGGGTGGGGACGAACACCGGGGAGCTGTTTTTT
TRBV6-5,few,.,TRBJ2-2,CASYHALTATGELFF,TGTGCCAGCTACCATGCGTTGACAGCCACCGGGGAGCTGTTTTTT
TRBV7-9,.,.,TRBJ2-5,CASSPGLGYPQETQYF,TGTGCCAGCAGCCCAGGCCTTGGATATCCCCAAGAGACCCAGTACTTC
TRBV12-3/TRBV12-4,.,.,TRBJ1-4,CASSLRLSDRRGEKLFF,TGTGCCAGCAGTTTGCGACTTTCGGACCGACGCGGGGAAAAACTGTTTTTT
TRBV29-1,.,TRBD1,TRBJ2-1,CSVAGAGQGEYNEQFF,TGCAGCGTTGCCGGAGCGGGACAGGGAGAGTACAATGAGCAGTTCTTC
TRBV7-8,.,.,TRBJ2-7,CASSSTFLGAYEQYF,TGTGCCAGCAGCTCAACCTTCCTGGGCGCCTACGAGCAGTACTTC
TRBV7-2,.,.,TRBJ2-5,CASSLGHLGGARQETQYF,TGTGCCAGCAGCTTAGGACACTTAGGAGGGGCGAGACAAGAGACCCAGTACTTC
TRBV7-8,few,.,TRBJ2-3,CASRTDPGLSGDTQYF,TGTGCCAGCAGGACCGACCCGGGACTCTCGGGGGATACGCAGTATTTT
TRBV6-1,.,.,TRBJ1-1,CASTSQVGWDTEAFF,TGTGCCAGCACCTCCCAAGTGGGGTGGGACACTGAAGCTTTCTTT
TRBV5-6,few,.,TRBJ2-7,CASSLRLPYEQYF,TGTGCCAGCAGCTTGCGACTACCCTACGAGCAGTACTTC
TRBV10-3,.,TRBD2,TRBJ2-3,CAISVPGTSGGDSSTDTQYF,TGTGCCATCAGCGTACCCGGGACTAGCGGGGGGGATTCGAGCACAGATACGCAGTATTTT
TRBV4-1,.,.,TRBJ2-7,CARSQGPLPGSTGYEQYF,TGCGCCAGAAGCCAAGGTCCCCTCCCTGGTTCGACAGGCTACGAGCAGTACTTC
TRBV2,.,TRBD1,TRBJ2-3,CASVRDRATDTQYF,TGTGCCAGCGTCCGGGACAGAGCCACAGATACGCAGTATTTT
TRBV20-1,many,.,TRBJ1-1,CSARPLTVMNTEAFF,TGCAGTGCTAGGCCTTTGACAGTTATGAACACTGAAGCTTTCTTT
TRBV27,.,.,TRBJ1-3,CASSFSGYGNTIYF,TGTGCCAGCAGTTTTTCGGGGTATGGAAACACCATATATTTT